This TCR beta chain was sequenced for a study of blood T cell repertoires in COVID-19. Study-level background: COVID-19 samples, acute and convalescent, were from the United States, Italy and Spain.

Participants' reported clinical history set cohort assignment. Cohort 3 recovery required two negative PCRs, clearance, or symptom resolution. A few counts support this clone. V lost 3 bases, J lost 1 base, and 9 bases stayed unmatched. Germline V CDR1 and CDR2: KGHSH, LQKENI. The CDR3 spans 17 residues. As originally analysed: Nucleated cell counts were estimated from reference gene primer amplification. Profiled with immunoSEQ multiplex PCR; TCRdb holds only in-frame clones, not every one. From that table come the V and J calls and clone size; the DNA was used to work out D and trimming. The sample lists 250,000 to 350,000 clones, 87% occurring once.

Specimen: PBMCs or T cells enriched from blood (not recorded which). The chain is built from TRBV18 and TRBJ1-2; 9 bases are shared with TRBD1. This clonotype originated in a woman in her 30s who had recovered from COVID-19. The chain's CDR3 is CASSPTMGQGFNYGYTF. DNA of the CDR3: TGTGCCAGCTCACCCACCATGGGACAGGGCTTTAACTATGGCTACACCTTC.